This T cell receptor (beta chain) was recorded in a study of response to subunit inactivated influenza vaccine. Overall study results and limits: Authors suggested each seasonal influenza vaccination recruits few new T cells.

CDR1 is SGHTA and CDR2 is FQGNSA in the germline V gene. The CDR3 contains 11 residues. Each CDR3 protein is one row after TCRdb ran MiXCR on the RT-PCR reads. The table has about 530,000 distinct CDR3 sequences, around 11% seen once. On this clonotype itself: Its antigen is not known. A much larger clone differs from this one at a single base, so this may be a read error.

The J gene is TRBJ2-5, the V gene TRBV7-2; D possibly corresponds to TRBD2 (5 bases). The DNA end is a closer match to TRBJ2-1, so the J assignment may be wrong. The source was PBMCs from blood, collected on the day of vaccination. The clonotype was recovered from a man between 50 and 59 years old who received an inactivated influenza vaccine. The CDR3 bases are TGTGCCAGCAGCTTATGGGAGACCCAGTTCTTC. It yields the protein CASSLWETQFF.